This TCR beta chain came from a study of T cells after yellow fever vaccination. Study results and caveats: Any FACS-sorted repertoire could hold abundant clonotypes that contaminate it from the bulk population. Researchers noted that a small share of clonotypes showed up in both CD4 and CD8 compartments.

This clonotype was counted at least ten times. What it binds is unknown. TCRdb processed the 5' RACE reads anew with MiXCR; each CDR3 protein has one entry. The top ten hold over 15% of the sample, which has more than 250,000 distinct CDR3 sequences, roughly 7% seen once. The V gene lost 7 bases and the J gene lost 14 bases, with 22 bases spanning the gap. This CDR3 spans 13 amino acids. The J gene is TRBJ2-3, the V gene TRBV12-3 or TRBV12-4, with D tentatively TRBD2 (7 bases). This material consisted of PBMCs, taken approximately 47 days after the first yellow fever vaccination. This clonotype was sampled from a man aged 18 to 30 who received the YFV17D yellow fever vaccine. The CDR3 protein is CASTRGVGGAGYF. In DNA form, the CDR3 reads TGTGCCAGCACCCGAGGCGTGGGGGGGGCTGGGTATTTT.